This T cell receptor beta chain derives from a study of regulatory T cells in long-lasting Graves disease. Building of the TCR beta libraries involved iRepertoire HTBI primers and Arm-PCR of CDR3 regions. TCRdb used MiXCR to reprocess the multiplex PCR reads, holding one entry per CDR3 protein. The table includes roughly 520,000 distinct CDR3 sequences, around 11% detected once. As for time point: newly diagnosed GD, antithyroid drugs for less than 3 months. Extracted RNA from PBMCs served as the source of the TCR library. Many counts were recorded for this clonotype. CDR3 size: 16 residues. The ends lost 2 bases at V and 2 bases at J; junction bases unmatched: 2. Looked up from germline, CDR1 is SGHTA and CDR2 is FQGNSA. The same specimen was also included in a second study, on T cells in Graves' hyperthyroidism and ophthalmopathy.

Material: peripheral blood mononuclear cells (PBMCs), obtained at new diagnosis, from a patient treated with antithyroid drugs. The sequence was collected from a woman aged 25-40 years with Graves disease. The chain is built from TRBV7-2 and TRBJ2-3; TRBD2 agrees at 12 bases. The CDR3 bases are TGTGCCAGCAGCTTAAGGACTAGCGGGATCACAGATACGCAGTATTTT. Translated: CASSLRTSGITDTQYF.